Shown below are 22 T cell receptor beta chains from a single sample sequenced in a study of blood T cells in healthy people across ages. A second about 7 to 11 cycle PCR used barcoded and J-beta primers. Each CDR3 protein gets one entry after TCRdb re-called the 5' RACE reads with MiXCR. The profile covers approximately 800,000 distinct CDR3 sequences, with roughly 50% appearing a single time and about 42% taken by the ten largest. The specimen sequenced was blood. These receptors were collected from a man aged 80 or over in good health.

CDR3 DNA sequence: TGTGCCAGCAGCCTTAGCGGGAGTGACTACGAGCAGTACTTC. It is translated as CASSLSGSDYEQYF. The rearrangement links TRBV27 to TRBJ2-7, with 9 bases lining up with TRBD2. V lost 6 bases and J lost 3; bases outside the gene matches: 6. Germline lookup yields CDR1 MNHEY and CDR2 SMNVEV (reference sequence). This CDR3 is built from 14 residues.

The chain couples TRBV5-1 to TRBJ1-2; D ambiguous. V dropped 2 bases and J dropped 3 bases, with 11 bases sitting between them. Per germline, CDR1 SGHRS and CDR2 YFSETQ. This CDR3 contains 14 residues. CDR3 amino acids: CASSFVPDYYGYTF. As DNA, the CDR3 is TGCGCCAGCAGCTTTGTTCCAGACTACTATGGCTACACCTTC.

V and J are TRBV2 and TRBJ2-7; 10 nucleotides line up with TRBD2. The CDR3 covers 15 residues. CDR1 is SNHLY and CDR2 is FYNNEI in the germline V gene. J gave up 7 bases and V 0 bases, and 6 bases lay outside the gene matches. The CDR3 protein is CASSEALAGVGEQYF. The CDR3 DNA sequence: TGTGCCAGCAGTGAAGCCCTAGCGGGAGTTGGGGAGCAGTACTTC.

The table lists this clonotype with a few counts. CDR3: CSVGLGGGAPQETQYF. CDR3 in DNA: TGCAGCGTTGGGCTTGGAGGGGGCGCCCCCCAAGAGACCCAGTACTTC. The chain links TRBV29-1 to TRBJ2-5; perhaps TRBD1 as D (7 bases). Germline CDR1 SQVTM, CDR2 ANQGSEA. This CDR3 is 16 amino acids long. Deletions cut 4 bases from V and 1 base from J, with 19 bases between.

In the case of this clonotype: This may be a read error, as it is one base from a much larger clone. The chain couples TRBV18 to TRBJ2-1; a weak D match, TRBD2 (6 bases). The CDR3 consists of 16 residues. Germline V gene lookup returns CDR1 KGHSH and CDR2 LQKENI. In nucleotides, the CDR3 is TGTACCAGCTCACCACCTCTAGCGACGACCTACAATGAGCAGTTCTTC. Its translation: CTSSPPLATTYNEQFF.

This clonotype was counted a few times. The genes are TRBV6-5 and TRBJ2-7; 9 positions match TRBD2. Germline V lookup: CDR1 MNHEY, CDR2 SVGAGI. Trimming at V came to 2 bases and at J to 2 bases, leaving 4 bases not matched to a gene. There are 15 residues in the CDR3. The DNA for the CDR3 is TGTGCCAGCAGTTACGTTAGCGGGGGTACCTACGAGCAGTACTTC. It codes for CASSYVSGGTYEQYF.

V usage is TRBV6-4 and J usage is TRBJ2-5; no definite D call. The CDR3 loop spans 12 amino acids. V lost 0 bases to trimming and J lost 5 bases, with 4 bases between them. Germline V CDR1 and CDR2: MRHNA, SNTAGT. The CDR3: CASSDSEETQYF. The CDR3 DNA reads TGTGCCAGCAGTGACTCAGAGGAGACCCAGTACTTC.

The V gene is TRBV11-3, the J gene TRBJ2-3; 8 bases align to TRBD2. With 3 bases clipped from V and 1 base from J, the junction kept 3 bases outside the gene matches. Germline V CDR1 and CDR2: SGHNT, YENEEA. This CDR3 comprises 15 residues. The CDR3 region has the DNA TGTGCCAGCAGCTTGTCGACTAGCGGCACAGATACGCAGTATTTT. Residues: CASSLSTSGTDTQYF.

This clonotype appeared once. The V call is TRBV11-1, the J call TRBJ2-7; 8 nucleotides align to TRBD2. The junction had 6 bases not matched to a gene; V was cut back by 5 bases and J by 3 bases. The germline CDR1 and CDR2 sequences are SGHAT and FQDESV (reference sequence). The CDR3 runs 14 residues. The CDR3 coding sequence is TGTGCCAGCAGCAACGGGGGGGGACTCTACGAGCAGTACTTC. Translation gives CASSNGGGLYEQYF.

This clonotype was found a few times. The chain is built from TRBV27 and TRBJ2-7, with D perhaps being TRBD1 or TRBD2 (6 bases each). Germline lookup yields CDR1 MNHEY and CDR2 SMNVEV (reference sequence). Trimming took 4 bases from V and 2 from J, leaving 15 bases between them. The CDR3 length is 15 residues. CDR3 DNA: TGTGCCAGCAGTTCCAGGGGAGGCGGACCCTACGAGCAGTACTTC. This codes for CASSSRGGGPYEQYF.

This clonotype was detected only a few times. This rearrangement joins TRBV6-2 or TRBV6-3 to TRBJ2-7, with D unclear. The V gene's germline CDR1 is MNHEY and CDR2 SVGEGT. This CDR3 is 12 amino acids long. V lost 0 bases and J 6 bases, leaving 6 bases between the germline ends. The CDR3 DNA reads TGTGCCAGCAGTTACTCACGGACCGAGCAGTACTTC. Amino acids: CASSYSRTEQYF.

In DNA form, the CDR3 reads TGCAGTGCTAGTAGGGGGGAAAACCAGCCCCAGCATTTT. Its translation is CSASRGENQPQHF. The chain links TRBV20-1 to TRBJ1-5; maybe TRBD1 (6 bases). Trimming removed 3 bases at V and 7 bases at J, with 13 bases between. CDR3 length: 13 residues. Germline lookup yields CDR1 DFQATT and CDR2 SNEGSKA (reference sequence).

The rearrangement joins TRBV20-1 to TRBJ2-1; the match to TRBD2 covers 9 bases. V lost 1 base to trimming and J lost 4 bases; unmatched junction nucleotides: 11. The CDR3 runs to 17 residues. The V gene's germline CDR1 is DFQATT and CDR2 SNEGSKA (reference sequence). CDR3 coding DNA: TGCAGTGCTAGAGTAGCGGCGGTAGCGGGAGTATACAATGAGCAGTTCTTC. Residues: CSARVAAVAGVYNEQFF.

The chain carries TRBV5-1 and TRBJ2-1, with a possible D match to TRBD1 (5 bases). Gene TRBJ2-7 matches the end of the DNA better, so the J call may be wrong. CDR1 is SGHRS, CDR2 YFSETQ, per germline. This CDR3 is built from 14 residues. The CDR3 sequence is CASSLEGSYNEQYF. The CDR3 bases are TGCGCCAGCAGCTTGGAGGGGTCCTACAATGAGCAGTACTTC.

In the case of this clonotype: The CDR3 ends on some other residue instead of the conserved phenylalanine or tryptophan, so this is likely a read error. The chain carries TRBV5-1 and TRBJ2-1, with 7 nucleotides matching TRBD2. Losses at the gene ends were 2 bases for V and 6 bases for J; bases not matched to a gene: 2. This CDR3 is 13 amino acids long. CDR1 SGHRS and CDR2 YFSETQ come from the germline V gene. CDR3 loop: CASSLLATNEQFL. The CDR3 nucleotides read TGCGCCAGCAGCTTACTAGCGACCAATGAGCAGTTCCTC.

This clonotype was seen only a few times. The gene calls are TRBV30 and TRBJ2-1, with unresolved D. There are 15 residues in the CDR3. V was pared by 6 bases and J by 8 bases, with 23 bases between. Per germline, CDR1 GTSNPN and CDR2 SVGIG (reference sequence). CDR3 bases: TGTGCCTGTTCGATCTTAAGTGGCGGTGGTCATGAGCAGTTCTTC. Translated: CACSILSGGGHEQFF.

The V gene is TRBV18, the J gene TRBJ1-2; TRBD1 agrees at 8 bases. Looked up from germline, CDR1 is KGHSH and CDR2 is LQKENI. The CDR3 runs 13 residues. The V segment lost 3 bases and the J segment 8 bases; nucleotides outside the gene matches: 5. The CDR3 protein is CASSPLDRDGYTF. CDR3 DNA: TGTGCCAGCTCACCTTTGGACAGGGACGGCTACACCTTC.

J is TRBJ1-1 and V is TRBV12-3 or TRBV12-4; D is unclear. The CDR3 loop spans 15 amino acids. The V and J ends lost 4 bases and 0 bases respectively, with 12 bases between them. In DNA form, the CDR3 reads TGTGCCAGCAGTTCACCCGGGTCTTTGAACACTGAAGCTTTCTTT. Translating gives CASSSPGSLNTEAFF.

This sequence joins TRBV5-1 and TRBJ2-5; possible D gene TRBD2, 6 bases. This CDR3 contains 15 residues. Germline CDR1 is SGHRS and CDR2 is YFSETQ. V was clipped by 2 bases and J by 4 bases, with 15 bases between them. The CDR3 here is CASSFGGTRGETQYF. The CDR3 DNA sequence: TGCGCCAGCAGCTTCGGCGGGACGAGGGGAGAGACCCAGTACTTC.

Only one count was recorded for this clonotype. The chain joins TRBV2 to TRBJ1-5; TRBD1 aligns across 7 bases. Germline V lookup: CDR1 SNHLY, CDR2 FYNNEI. The CDR3 contains 14 residues. V was clipped by 9 bases and J by 2 bases; unmatched bases: 7. The CDR3 loop is CASYRGYGNQPQHF. CDR3 coding DNA: TGTGCCAGTTACAGGGGATACGGCAATCAGCCCCAGCATTTT.

This chain connects TRBV2 to TRBJ2-4; TRBD1 aligns across 7 bases. The J call may be faulty, since TRBJ2-7 better matches the DNA end. Germline V CDR1 and CDR2: SNHLY, FYNNEI. The CDR3 runs 14 residues. The DNA of the CDR3 is TGTGCCAGCAGCGGGACAGACGTTCCCTACGAGCAGTACTTC. Translated: CASSGTDVPYEQYF.

This clonotype was seen only a few times. This sequence joins TRBV27 and TRBJ1-4; the D gene is possibly TRBD1 (6 bases). This CDR3 comprises 15 residues. With 2 bases removed from V and 7 bases from J, the gap between germline ends came to 14 bases. CDR1 is MNHEY and CDR2 is SMNVEV in the germline V gene (reference sequence). The CDR3 reads CASSLRGGSGEKLFF. Written as DNA, the CDR3 is TGTGCCAGCAGTTTACGGGGGGGCTCGGGTGAAAAACTGTTTTTT.